This entry lists 2 T cell receptor beta chains sequenced from one sample in a study of STAT3 mutations in large granular lymphocyte leukemia. Study-wide findings and caveats: Every T-LGLL patient had at least one immunodominant TCRbeta clonotype.

Their antigens remain unidentified. The protocol was immunoSEQ multiplex PCR, while the TCRdb copy is restricted to in-frame clones and leaves out a portion. The repertoire holds about 3,500 clones, with 74% as singletons. The sample was peripheral blood mononuclear cells. The origin of the receptors is a man aged 60-69 years with T-cell large granular lymphocyte leukemia. Some clones in this sample may be carry-over from other donors' samples.

Only a few counts were recorded for this clone. The chain employs TRBV5-3 and TRBJ1-5; D gene unclear. TRBV5-3 is an ORF for which the function is uncertain. Trimming shortened V by 8 bases and J by 4 bases, and 10 bases separated the two germline ends. The CDR3 has 12 amino acids. Here the CDR3 DNA reads TGTGCCAGCACCCTTCGTAATCAGCCCCAGCATTTT. This codes for CASTLRNQPQHF.

This clone was found a few times. This chain links TRBV7-9 with TRBJ1-1; D call uncertain. This CDR3 comprises 12 residues. Per the germline V gene, CDR1 is SEHNR and CDR2 is FQNEAQ (reference sequence). The ends were cut back, 1 base at V and 6 bases at J, with 6 bases in the middle. CDR3 DNA: TGTGCCAGCAGCTTAGGCAACGCTGAAGCTTTCTTT. Amino acids: CASSLGNAEAFF.